The entry below describes one TCR beta chain. In germline, CDR1 is KGHSH, CDR2 LQKENI. V dropped 1 base and J dropped 3 bases, with 4 bases sitting between them. The CDR3 sequence is 12 residues long. The data stem from a study of blood T cell repertoires in COVID-19. At the level of the study: Acute-phase and convalescent COVID-19 samples originated in the United States, Italy and Spain. In each case, the material was cDNA or gDNA derived from T cells, B-cell-depleted T cells, or PBMCs.

Authors' analysis steps: The assay estimated nucleated cells by amplifying reference gene primers. Assay used: immunoSEQ multiplex PCR; TCRdb lists only in-frame clones, some missing. The DNA gave D and trimming, while V, J and clone size come from that table. The sample lists more than 90,000 clones, roughly 90% seen once, with 6.5% to 8.5% in the top ten. The V gene is TRBV18, the J gene TRBJ2-7; D is ambiguous. The source of this sequence is a human donor in a cohort sampled during active COVID-19. Material for sequencing was peripheral blood. The DNA of the CDR3 is TGTGCCAGCTCACCACTAAACTACGAGCAGTACTTC. Amino acid sequence: CASSPLNYEQYF.